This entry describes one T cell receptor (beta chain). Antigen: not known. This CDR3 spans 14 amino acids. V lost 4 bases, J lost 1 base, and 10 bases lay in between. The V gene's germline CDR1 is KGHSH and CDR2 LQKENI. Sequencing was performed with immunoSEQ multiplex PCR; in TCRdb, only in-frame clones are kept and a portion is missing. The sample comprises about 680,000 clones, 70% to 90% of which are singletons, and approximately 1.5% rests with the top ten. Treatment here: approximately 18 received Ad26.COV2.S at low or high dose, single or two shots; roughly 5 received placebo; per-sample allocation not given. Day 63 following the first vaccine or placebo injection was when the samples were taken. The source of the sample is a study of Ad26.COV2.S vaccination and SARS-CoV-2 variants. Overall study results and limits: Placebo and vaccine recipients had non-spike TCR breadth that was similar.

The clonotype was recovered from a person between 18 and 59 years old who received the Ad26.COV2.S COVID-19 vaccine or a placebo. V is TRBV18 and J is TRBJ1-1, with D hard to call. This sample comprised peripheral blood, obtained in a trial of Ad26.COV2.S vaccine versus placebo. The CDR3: CASSLGKGNTEAFF. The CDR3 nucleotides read TGTGCCAGCTCACTCGGGAAGGGGAACACTGAAGCTTTCTTT.